This TCR beta chain originates from a study of OX40 agonist ivuxolimab in advanced cancers. Notes on this clone: Other DNA sequences of this sample code for an identical CDR3.

The table came from immunoSEQ multiplex PCR; TCRdb's copy has only in-frame clones and leaves some out. The sample contains 65,000 or so clones, 70% to 90% of which appear only once. The CDR3 length is 14 residues. V shed 3 bases, J shed 1 base, and the junction held 3 bases outside the gene matches. Germline V gene data show CDR1 as SGHRS and CDR2 as YFSETQ. J is TRBJ2-5 and V is TRBV5-1; 7 bases align to TRBD1. This receptor was obtained from an adult with an advanced solid tumor such as melanoma, head and neck, liver or kidney cancer. This material consisted of CD4+ or CD8+ T cells sorted from blood, taken in a trial of the OX40 agonist ivuxolimab. CDR3 loop: CASSWDSSQETQYF. CDR3 DNA sequence: TGCGCCAGCAGCTGGGACAGTAGCCAAGAGACCCAGTACTTC.